The T cell receptor beta chain under discussion was sequenced for a study of T cells in Graves' hyperthyroidism and ophthalmopathy. Across the whole study: Blood from the periphery was taken at initial diagnosis, before any treatment.

CDR1 SEHNR and CDR2 FQNEAQ come from the germline V gene (reference sequence). This CDR3 spans 14 amino acids. Deletions cut 2 bases from V and 8 bases from J, with 12 bases between. What was amplified from RNA transcripts were TCR beta CDR3 regions. With the HTBI primer set, the TCR CDR3 went through a first round of RT-PCR. TCRdb independently ran MiXCR on the multiplex PCR reads; one entry per CDR3 protein. This sample yields some 320,000 distinct CDR3 sequences, of which roughly 15% are seen a single time; roughly 35% belongs to the top ten. The TCR comes from a middle-aged woman with Graves' ophthalmopathy. V is TRBV7-9 and J is TRBJ1-4, with TRBD1 as a possible D gene (6 bases). Sequencing was carried out using blood. In nucleotides, the CDR3 is TGTGCCAGCAGCTTACAGGGGACTATAGAAAAACTGTTTTTT. This sequence encodes CASSLQGTIEKLFF.